The clone carrying this T cell receptor beta chain was seen repeatedly, ten times or more. With the library built for alpha chains, this beta chain is off target and its frequency is not meaningful. TCRdb ran MiXCR on the 5' RACE reads and lists one entry per CDR3 protein. The sample lists some 16,000 distinct CDR3 sequences; about 3.6% were seen once. The sample originates from a study of spatial heterogeneity in lung cancer. The CDR3 spans 16 residues. V was clipped by 0 bases and J by 2 bases, with 12 bases between them. Germline CDR1 SGDLS, CDR2 YYNGEE. Stated time point: sample taken at primary tumor resection. Without sorting, whole RNA was sequenced from tumor, nontumor lung or frozen PBMC.

This clonotype was sampled from a male donor with early-stage non-small cell lung cancer. The sequenced sample was normal lung tissue next to the tumor, obtained at surgery. The chain has TRBV9 and TRBJ2-1, with unresolved D. The CDR3 reads CASSVGSGYTYNEQFF. The DNA for the CDR3 is TGTGCCAGCAGCGTAGGTTCCGGGTACACCTACAATGAGCAGTTCTTC. The variable domain in full, with the rest retrieved from reference TRBV9 and TRBJ2-1, is DSGVTQTPKHLITATGQRVTLRCSPRSGDLSVYWYQQSLDQGLQFLIQYYNGEERAKGNILERFSAQQFPDLHSELNLSSLELGDSALYFCASSVGSGYTYNEQFFGPGTRLTVL.